A selection of T cell receptor beta chains follows, all from one sample in a study of blood T cell repertoires in COVID-19. Repertoires were generated with immunoSEQ multiplex PCR, while TCRdb's copy carries only in-frame clones and drops some. Here the sample spans about 210,000 clones, approximately 90% being singletons. Specimen: peripheral blood. All receptors come from a man aged 55-75 years who had recovered from COVID-19. CDR3s include the opening cysteine and the closing phenylalanine or tryptophan. The D gene is left open where the match is weak. Some rows mark clone size as missing; the rest say once, few, many or name a class of expanded clone.

v_call	d_call	j_call	clone_size	cdr3_aa	cdr3_nt
TRBV27	.	TRBJ2-1	.	CASSLQYNEQFF	TGTGCCAGCAGTTTACAGTACAATGAGCAGTTCTTC
TRBV5-1	.	TRBJ2-1	.	CASSLVLGERNEQFF	TGCGCCAGCAGCTTGGTCTTGGGAGAGAGGAATGAGCAGTTCTTC
TRBV5-1	.	TRBJ2-2	.	CASSLDSGQRAGELFF	TGCGCCAGCAGCTTGGATTCGGGGCAGCGGGCCGGGGAGCTGTTTTTT
TRBV7-2	TRBD2	TRBJ2-1	.	CASSLTLAGAEQFF	TGTGCCAGCAGCTTAACGCTAGCGGGGGCTGAGCAGTTCTTC
TRBV6-5	TRBD1	TRBJ1-4	.	CASSYGQGYEKLFF	TGTGCCAGCAGTTACGGACAGGGTTACGAAAAACTGTTTTTT
TRBV7-8	TRBD2	TRBJ2-3	.	CASSPGTSGLTDTQYF	TGTGCCAGCAGCCCAGGGACTAGCGGTCTCACAGATACGCAGTATTTT
TRBV4-3	.	TRBJ1-4	.	CASSLSLGEKLFF	TGCGCCAGCAGCCTCTCCCTAGGTGAAAAACTGTTTTTT
TRBV5-1	.	TRBJ2-6	.	CASSLAPGTGANVLTF	TGCGCCAGCAGCTTGGCGCCGGGGACTGGGGCCAACGTCCTGACTTTC
TRBV15	TRBD1	TRBJ2-7	.	CATSSGPGQGTYEQYF	TGTGCCACCAGCAGCGGCCCGGGACAGGGTACCTACGAGCAGTACTTC
TRBV27	TRBD2	TRBJ2-7	.	CASKKSPRDGAGNEQYF	TGTGCCAGCAAAAAATCTCCCAGGGACGGAGCGGGAAACGAGCAGTACTTC
TRBV18	.	TRBJ2-5	.	CASSYRIQETQYF	TGTGCCAGCTCATACAGAATCCAAGAGACCCAGTACTTC
TRBV5-1	.	TRBJ2-7	.	CASSVDSLYEQYF	TGCGCCAGCAGCGTTGACAGCTTATACGAGCAGTACTTC
TRBV18	.	TRBJ2-5	.	CASSFDRYQETQYF	TGTGCCAGCTCATTCGACAGGTACCAAGAGACCCAGTACTTC
TRBV18	TRBD1	TRBJ1-1	.	CASSPSGSAGGAGTEAFF	TGTGCCAGCTCACCATCGGGATCAGCAGGGGGCGCGGGCACTGAAGCTTTCTTT
TRBV4-1	.	TRBJ1-5	.	CASSQDRAGNQPQHF	TGCGCCAGCAGCCAAGACAGGGCGGGCAATCAGCCCCAGCATTTT
TRBV20-1	.	TRBJ1-5	.	CSASPTGDQPQHF	TGCAGTGCCAGTCCGACAGGAGATCAGCCCCAGCATTTT
TRBV2	TRBD1	TRBJ1-5	.	CASSGTGFNQPQHF	TGTGCCAGCAGCGGGACAGGGTTTAATCAGCCCCAGCATTTT
TRBV6-5	TRBD1	TRBJ1-2	.	CASNTRGLDGYTF	TGTGCCAGCAACACCAGGGGGCTAGACGGCTACACCTTC
TRBV19	TRBD1	TRBJ1-1	once	CASTIGGQGVSEAFF	TGTGCCAGTACGATAGGGGGACAGGGAGTATCTGAAGCTTTCTTT
TRBV5-1	TRBD1	TRBJ2-3	few	CASSPGSGTGATDTQYF	TGCGCCAGCAGCCCTGGGTCCGGGACAGGGGCCACAGATACGCAGTATTTT
TRBV9	.	TRBJ1-4	.	CASSTGQSVEEKLFF	TGTGCCAGCAGCACAGGACAGTCTGTGGAAGAAAAACTGTTTTTT
TRBV5-6	.	TRBJ1-2	.	CASSLLQAYGYTF	TGTGCCAGCAGCTTGTTACAGGCCTATGGCTACACCTTC
TRBV9	TRBD2	TRBJ2-1	.	CASSPRTSGVYNEQFF	TGTGCCAGCAGCCCCCGGACTAGCGGAGTTTACAATGAGCAGTTCTTC
TRBV6-5	.	TRBJ1-1	.	CATVRDMVTEAFF	TGTGCCACCGTGAGGGATATGGTAACTGAAGCTTTCTTT
TRBV25-1	TRBD2	TRBJ2-3	.	CASSVSRGGGGTDTQYF	TGTGCCAGCAGTGTCTCCCGGGGCGGGGGGGGCACAGATACGCAGTATTTT
TRBV28	.	TRBJ1-4	.	CASSFVSPLVLFF	TGTGCCAGCAGTTTCGTGAGTCCCCTAGTCCTGTTTTTT
TRBV5-1	TRBD1	TRBJ2-1	.	CASSLTGDSSYNEQFF	TGCGCCAGCAGCCTGACAGGGGACAGCTCCTACAATGAGCAGTTCTTC
TRBV5-5	.	TRBJ1-3	.	CASSSQSSGNTIYF	TGTGCCAGCAGCTCACAGTCCTCTGGAAACACCATATATTTT
TRBV5-4	.	TRBJ2-7	few	CASSFRTPPYEQYF	TGTGCCAGCAGCTTTCGGACACCTCCCTACGAGCAGTACTTC
TRBV2	TRBD1	TRBJ1-1	.	CASSGGQGAFLYTEAFF	TGTGCCAGCAGTGGGGGACAGGGGGCGTTTCTTTACACTGAAGCTTTCTTT
TRBV18	TRBD1	TRBJ1-2	.	CASSPRAGGEVGYTF	TGTGCCAGCTCACCTCGGGCAGGGGGCGAAGTAGGCTACACCTTC
TRBV5-1	TRBD2	TRBJ2-3	.	CASSTSGASDTQYF	TGCGCCAGCAGCACTAGCGGGGCCTCTGATACGCAGTATTTT
TRBV9	TRBD1	TRBJ1-2	.	CASSTYNRGGYTF	TGTGCCAGCAGCACCTATAACAGGGGTGGCTACACCTTC
TRBV29-1	.	TRBJ2-5	.	CSVEGRMRSETQYF	TGCAGCGTTGAGGGCAGGATGCGATCGGAGACCCAGTACTTC
TRBV6-2/TRBV6-3	TRBD1	TRBJ2-7	once	CASSRQGYEQYF	TGTGCCAGCAGCCGACAGGGCTACGAGCAGTACTTC
TRBV6-2/TRBV6-3	TRBD1	TRBJ2-3	.	CASSYLHWQGESTDTQYF	TGTGCCAGCAGTTATCTTCACTGGCAGGGGGAGTCCACAGATACGCAGTATTTT
TRBV24-1	.	TRBJ2-1	.	CATSPGAGGTYNEQFF	TGTGCCACCAGTCCCGGAGCCGGAGGAACCTACAATGAGCAGTTCTTC
TRBV7-2	.	TRBJ2-2	.	CASSSDTGELFF	TGTGCCAGCAGCTCAGACACCGGGGAGCTGTTTTTT
TRBV30	.	TRBJ2-3	.	CAWNLRRDFLSTDTQYF	TGTGCCTGGAATCTGAGACGGGACTTCCTCTCCACAGATACGCAGTATTTT
TRBV10-1	TRBD2	TRBJ2-1	.	CASSESGGVSYNEQFF	TGCGCCAGCAGTGAGTCTGGGGGGGTAAGCTACAATGAGCAGTTCTTC
TRBV28	.	TRBJ2-3	.	CASSPWTEDTQYF	TGTGCCAGCAGTCCATGGACAGAAGATACGCAGTATTTT
TRBV5-8	.	TRBJ2-1	.	CASAQGGTRWDEQFF	TGTGCCAGCGCTCAGGGGGGAACGAGGTGGGATGAGCAGTTCTTC
TRBV5-6	.	TRBJ1-6	.	CASSLQGRARGSPLHF	TGTGCCAGCAGCCTCCAAGGGAGGGCGAGGGGTTCACCCCTCCACTTT